One and the same sample provided the 25 T cell receptor beta chains below, sequenced in a study of regulatory T cells in long-lasting Graves disease. Arm-PCR of CDR3 regions with iRepertoire HTBI primers generated TCR beta libraries. MiXCR was run by TCRdb on the multiplex PCR reads, yielding one entry per CDR3 protein. The sample yields some 370,000 distinct CDR3 sequences, roughly 20% seen once. Stated time point: persistent/refractory GD, antithyroid drugs over 5 years with positive TRAb. The TCR library was prepared using RNA isolated from PBMCs. This material consisted of peripheral blood mononuclear cells (PBMCs), taken when the disease was refractory, from a patient treated with antithyroid drugs. The receptors originated from a female donor with Graves disease.

The gene calls are TRBV5-1 and TRBJ2-1; a weak D match, TRBD1 (5 bases). This CDR3 spans 12 amino acids. CDR1 and CDR2 (germline): SGHRS, YFSETQ. V was trimmed by 3 bases and J by 9 bases, leaving 10 bases between them. The CDR3 region has the DNA TGCGCCAGCAGCTCGGAAAGGGGTGAGCAGTTCTTC. Protein: CASSSERGEQFF.

V and J are TRBV19 and TRBJ1-4; D not certain. The CDR3 is 13 residues long. The V and J ends lost 3 bases and 5 bases respectively, with 7 bases between them. Germline CDR1 LNHDA, CDR2 SQIVND (reference sequence). The CDR3 loop is CASSIRENEKLFF. The CDR3 nucleotides read TGTGCCAGTAGTATTAGGGAAAATGAAAAACTGTTTTTT.

This clonotype has just a few counts. CDR3 sequence: CASSSTGQINQPQHF. The CDR3 nucleotides read TGTGCCAGCAGCTCGACAGGACAAATCAATCAGCCCCAGCATTTT. The chain uses TRBV5-5 and TRBJ1-5; a weak D match, TRBD1 (6 bases). The V end lost 3 bases, the J end lost 3 bases, and 13 bases lay between the germline ends. The CDR3 runs 15 residues. In germline, CDR1 is SGHKS, CDR2 YYEKEE (reference sequence). Combining the CDR3 with reference TRBV5-5 and TRBJ1-5 gives the whole variable domain DAGVTQSPTHLIKTRGQQVTLRCSPISGHKSVSWYQQVLGQGPQFIFQYYEKEERGRGNFPDRFSARQFPNYSSELNVNALLLGDSALYLCASSSTGQINQPQHFGDGTRLSIL.

The table lists this clonotype with many counts. The J gene is TRBJ1-4, the V gene TRBV2; D is perhaps TRBD1 (5 bases). Trimming stripped 2 bases from V and 3 bases from J, with 10 bases between. The germline V gene encodes CDR1 SNHLY and CDR2 FYNNEI. The CDR3 is 15 amino acids. The CDR3 bases are TGTGCCAGCAGTGAAAGAGGGGTAGCTAATGAAAAACTGTTTTTT. Translation: CASSERGVANEKLFF.

The J gene is TRBJ2-2, the V gene TRBV20-1; D might be TRBD2 (5 bases). The CDR3 runs 14 residues. V was cut by 2 bases and J by 1 base, with 8 bases left in between. Germline CDR1 is DFQATT and CDR2 is SNEGSKA (reference sequence). In nucleotides, the CDR3 is TGCAGTGCTAGACCCGGGGTGAACACCGGGGAGCTGTTTTTT. It is translated as CSARPGVNTGELFF.

The chain joins TRBV7-8 to TRBJ2-7; TRBD1 matches 9 bases. The CDR3 extends over 16 amino acids. The trim removed 4 bases at V and 2 bases at J, leaving 9 bases unmatched. The germline CDR1 and CDR2 sequences are SGHVS and FQNEAQ. The CDR3 DNA reads as TGTGCCAGCAGCTCCCCCCGGGACAGGGTAGCCTACGAGCAGTACTTC. Its translation is CASSSPRDRVAYEQYF.

The table lists this clonotype with a few counts. This chain uses TRBV10-3 with TRBJ1-5; 7 bases agree with TRBD1. Germline V gives CDR1 ENHRY, CDR2 SYGVKD. This CDR3 has 17 residues. Losses at the gene ends were 0 bases for V and 2 bases for J; bases not matched to a gene: 7. CDR3 in amino acids: CAISESEGAKGNQPQHF. CDR3 DNA: TGTGCCATCAGTGAGTCAGAGGGGGCGAAAGGCAATCAGCCCCAGCATTTT.

This clonotype was seen ten or more times. The J gene is TRBJ1-1, the V gene TRBV6-5, with 8 bases aligning to TRBD1. Trimming removed 1 base from V and 6 bases from J; junction bases left unmatched: 1. CDR3 length: 13 amino acids. The germline V gene has CDR1 MNHEY and CDR2 SVGAGI. CDR3 sequence reads: CASSYLTGAEAFF. CDR3 bases: TGTGCCAGCAGTTACTTGACAGGGGCTGAAGCTTTCTTT.

J is TRBJ1-2 and V is TRBV6-1, with D perhaps TRBD1 (6 bases). Per the germline V gene, CDR1 is MNHNS and CDR2 is SASEGT. This CDR3 is built from 15 residues. V was cut by 6 bases and J by 5 bases, with 19 bases left in between. This CDR3 reads CASSDTGTLPYGYTF. As DNA, the CDR3 is TGTGCCAGCAGCGATACCGGGACATTACCGTATGGCTACACCTTC.

In its sample, this clonotype was seen a few times. CDR3 DNA: TGTGCCAGCAGCTTAAGGGACAGGGCGTTCGTTTCGAACACTGAAGCTTTCTTT. Protein: CASSLRDRAFVSNTEAFF. The chain joins TRBV7-2 to TRBJ1-1, with 9 nucleotides matching TRBD1. The J segment lost 1 base and the V segment lost 2 bases, leaving 11 bases of the junction unmatched. This CDR3 region has 18 residues. CDR1 is SGHTA, CDR2 FQGNSA, per germline.

Many counts were recorded for this clonotype. The chain carries TRBV28 and TRBJ2-7; no clear D. Germline V lookup: CDR1 MDHEN, CDR2 SYDVKM. This CDR3 spans 12 amino acids. Trimming took off 3 bases at V and 3 bases at J, with 6 bases between the two ends. The CDR3 DNA reads as TGTGCCAGCAGTTTGGCAAACTACGAGCAGTACTTC. It codes for CASSLANYEQYF.

V is TRBV6-1 and J is TRBJ1-5, with D tentatively TRBD1 (5 bases). This CDR3 comprises 14 residues. The V and J ends lost 5 bases and 7 bases respectively, with 15 bases between them. The germline CDR1 and CDR2 sequences are MNHNS and SASEGT. The CDR3 sequence: CASSPDRSGQPQHF. CDR3 DNA sequence: TGTGCCAGCAGTCCAGACAGATCTGGACAGCCCCAGCATTTT.

This chain joins TRBV7-2 and TRBJ2-1, with D unclear. The CDR3 spans 12 residues. Germline V gene data show CDR1 as SGHTA and CDR2 as FQGNSA. Trimming removed 5 bases from V and 8 bases from J, with 10 bases in between. The CDR3 region has the DNA TGTGCCAGCAGCCACAATAGAGATGAGCAGTTCTTC. Amino acid sequence: CASSHNRDEQFF.

This clonotype was seen many times. The chain is built from TRBV2 and TRBJ2-7, with 7 bases that match TRBD1. This CDR3 contains 16 residues. The V segment lost 4 bases and the J segment 2 bases; nucleotides outside the gene matches: 11. Germline assignment: CDR1 SNHLY and CDR2 FYNNEI. The CDR3 region is CASSGSPGQVAYEQYF. The CDR3 nucleotides are TGTGCCAGCAGTGGATCCCCTGGACAGGTTGCCTACGAGCAGTACTTC.

The sample holds a few counts of this clonotype. The junction departs from germline at one end; a sequencing error may be responsible. This chain links TRBV12-3 or TRBV12-4 with TRBJ1-2; TRBD1 agrees at 8 bases. CDR3 size: 12 residues. The CDR3 DNA reads as TGTGCCAGCAGCGACAGGGGTTACGGCTGCACCTTC. This codes for CASSDRGYGCTF.

This rearrangement joins TRBV6-2 or TRBV6-3 to TRBJ2-2, with 7 nucleotides matching TRBD1. Looked up from germline, CDR1 is MNHEY and CDR2 is SVGEGT. With V trimmed by 5 bases and J by 6 bases, 12 bases remained unmatched. The length of the CDR3 is 16 residues. The CDR3 sequence: CASSKPTGTSAGELFF. CDR3 DNA: TGTGCCAGCAGTAAGCCGACAGGGACCTCCGCCGGGGAGCTGTTTTTT.

At least ten counts were recorded for this clonotype. This chain joins TRBV20-1 and TRBJ2-7; TRBD2 matches at 11 bases. V shed 3 bases, J shed 3 bases, and the junction held 7 bases outside the gene matches. Germline V gives CDR1 DFQATT, CDR2 SNEGSKA (reference sequence). The CDR3 contains 15 residues. For the CDR3, the DNA is TGCAGTGCTAGTCACCGACTAGCGGGAAACTACGAGCAGTACTTC. Translated: CSASHRLAGNYEQYF.

V gene TRBV2 combines with J gene TRBJ2-2; possibly TRBD1 for D (5 bases). The germline V gene has CDR1 SNHLY and CDR2 FYNNEI. The length of the CDR3 is 14 residues. Trimming removed 6 bases at V and 6 bases at J, with 14 bases between. The CDR3 region has the DNA TGTGCCAGCAGGGTCAGGGCGTGTTCCGGGGAGCTGTTTTTT. Its protein is CASRVRACSGELFF. Full variable domain (rest looked up from reference TRBV2 and TRBJ2-2): EPEVTQTPSHQVTQMGQEVILRCVPISNHLYFYWYRQILGQKVEFLVSFYNNEISEKSEIFDDQFSVERPDGSNFTLKIRSTKLEDSAMYFCASRVRACSGELFFGEGSRLTVL.

The chain recombines TRBV19 with TRBJ1-4; D unresolved. Germline V gene data show CDR1 as LNHDA and CDR2 as SQIVND (reference sequence). V shed 3 bases and J shed 8 bases, with 19 bases lying between them. The CDR3 covers 16 residues. Written as DNA, the CDR3 is TGTGCCAGTAGTATCACCCCGAGAACGGCCCAGGAAAAACTGTTTTTT. Translation: CASSITPRTAQEKLFF.

In regard to this clonotype: A much larger clone sits a single nucleotide away, making a read error possible. The genes are TRBV30 and TRBJ1-2; tentatively, D is TRBD1 (6 bases). This CDR3 has 12 residues. The V end lost 3 bases, the J end lost 6 bases, and 11 bases lay between the germline ends. CDR1 GTSNPN and CDR2 SVGIG come from the germline V gene (reference sequence). CDR3 in amino acids: CAWSHTGNGYTF. The CDR3 nucleotides read TGTGCCTGGAGCCATACAGGGAATGGCTACACCTTC.

As for this clonotype: A read error is possible here, since a much larger clone lies one base away. The CDR3 sequence is CASSYSGWTEAFF. The CDR3 nucleotides are TGTGCCAGCAGTTACTCAGGGTGGACTGAAGCTTTCTTT. This chain joins TRBV6-2 or TRBV6-3 and TRBJ1-1; D call uncertain. The CDR3 consists of 13 residues. V was cut by 0 bases and J by 5 bases, with 7 bases left in between. Germline V gene data show CDR1 as MNHEY and CDR2 as SVGEGT.

The chain employs TRBV28 and TRBJ2-3; 14 bases match TRBD2. Germline lookup yields CDR1 MDHEN and CDR2 SYDVKM. V shed 5 bases and J 10 bases; nucleotides not matched to a gene: 8. CDR3 length equals 15 residues. CDR3 residues: CASSLPGTSGSAQYF. CDR3 nucleotide sequence: TGTGCCAGCAGTCTACCAGGGACTAGCGGGAGTGCGCAGTATTTT. Variable domain in full (rest from reference TRBV28 and TRBJ2-3): DVKVTQSSRYLVKRTGEKVFLECVQDMDHENMFWYRQDPGLGLRLIYFSYDVKMKEKGDIPEGYSVSREKKERFSLILESASTNQTSMYLCASSLPGTSGSAQYFGPGTRLTVL.

The rearrangement joins TRBV11-2 to TRBJ2-3, with TRBD2 as a possible D gene (5 bases). This CDR3 is built from 14 residues. Looked up from germline, CDR1 is SGHAT and CDR2 is FQNNGV. V lost 5 bases to trimming and J lost 2 bases, with 11 bases between them. CDR3 sequence reads: CASSKLVSTDTQYF. The CDR3 DNA follows: TGTGCCAGCAGCAAACTAGTTTCCACAGATACGCAGTATTTT.

This clonotype was detected once. The rearrangement joins TRBV19 to TRBJ2-3, with D perhaps TRBD1 or TRBD2 (5 bases each). The ends were cut back, 7 bases at V and 1 base at J, with 15 bases in the middle. CDR1 and CDR2 (germline): LNHDA, SQIVND (reference sequence). The CDR3 length is 15 residues. Here the CDR3 DNA reads TGTGCCAGTACTCCTCCGGGACGCCGCACAGATACGCAGTATTTT. Protein: CASTPPGRRTDTQYF.

This clonotype was found a few times. The chain's CDR3 is CASSLGPGPGYGYTF. Here the CDR3 DNA reads TGTGCCAGCAGCTTAGGTCCGGGGCCGGGCTATGGCTACACCTTC. This chain joins TRBV7-2 and TRBJ1-2; D might be TRBD1 (5 bases). Germline lookup yields CDR1 SGHTA and CDR2 FQGNSA. Between the trimmed V and J ends, which lost 1 base and 4 bases, there was a span of 13 bases. The CDR3 totals 15 residues.